This T cell receptor beta chain was found in a study of T cell responses to AZD1222 COVID-19 vaccine. About the study: Combined were second doses at about 4 or about 12 weeks. Study-wide findings and caveats: Distributed over spike, vaccine-associated CD4 TCRs predominated at 160-218 and 743-854.

Sequencing was performed with immunoSEQ multiplex PCR; in TCRdb, only in-frame clones are kept and a portion is missing. In the table there are roughly 150,000 clones, 80% to 95% of which are singletons. Details on this clone: The antigen is undetermined.

This CDR3 spans 13 amino acids. Germline lookup yields CDR1 MNHEY and CDR2 SMNVEV (reference sequence). V was clipped by 3 bases and J by 5 bases, with 10 bases between them. Specimen: peripheral blood, collected on day 0 of AZD1222 vaccination. V and J are TRBV27 and TRBJ1-2, with D unresolved. The receptor's source is an adult in good health. CDR3: CASSLWRGYGYTF. CDR3 DNA sequence: TGTGCCAGCAGTTTGTGGCGGGGTTATGGCTACACCTTC.